Listed below are T cell receptor beta chains from one sample, sequenced in a study of T cell clones after liver transplantation. The repertoire was sequenced with immunoSEQ multiplex PCR; TCRdb's copy has only in-frame clones and lacks some. The sample has roughly 16,000 clones, more than 70% seen once; the top ten hold 35% to 40%. The material sequenced was CD8+ T cells from blood, taken 48 months after liver transplant. These receptor sequences come from a human patient who received a liver transplant. Some T cells may be transferred from the graft donor. The CDR3 runs from the conserved cysteine through the conserved F or W. A D gene is named only where the DNA matches it firmly. The size entry is marked missing in some rows and otherwise reads once, few, many or a size class.

>TRBJ2-7|-|14|-|TRBV6-5
TGTGCCAGCACCGAAGGACAGACATCCTACGAGCAGTACTTC
CASTEGQTSYEQYF
>TRBJ2-2|-|12|-|TRBV27
TGTGCCAGCATCACCGCTACCGGGGAGCTGTTTTTT
CASITATGELFF
>TRBJ2-2|few|12|-|TRBV7-3
TGTGCCAGCAGCGCTATTACCGGGGAGCTGTTTTTT
CASSAITGELFF
>TRBJ1-2|once|14|-|TRBV7-9
TGTGCCAGCAGCCGCGAGGGGGCTAACTATGGCTACACCTTC
CASSREGANYGYTF
>TRBJ1-4|-|15|-|TRBV4-3
TGCGCCAGCAGCCAATGGCCAGGGCCCAATGAAAAACTGTTTTTT
CASSQWPGPNEKLFF
>TRBJ2-7|-|16|TRBD1|TRBV4-3
TGCGCCAGCAGCCAAGATCCGGGACAGGGCGTCGACGAGCAGTACTTC
CASSQDPGQGVDEQYF
>TRBJ1-2|-|14|-|TRBV7-9
TGTGCCAGCAGCTTTGAGGGGGGACGCTATGGCTACACCTTC
CASSFEGGRYGYTF
>TRBJ2-5|few|15|-|TRBV4-1
TGCGCCAGCAGCCCCCTCCCGGGACCCCAAGAGACCCAGTACTTC
CASSPLPGPQETQYF
>TRBJ1-3|-|15|TRBD1|TRBV2
TGTGCCAGCAGTGCCGGGACAGGGGCCGGAAACACCATATATTTT
CASSAGTGAGNTIYF
>TRBJ2-1|-|14|TRBD2|TRBV27
TGTGCCAGTAGGCGGGAGGCGACCTACAATGAGCAGTTCTTC
CASRREATYNEQFF
>TRBJ1-1|-|13|TRBD1|TRBV4-3
TGCGCCAGCAGTCGACAGGGGCAGGGTGAAGCTTTCTTT
CASSRQGQGEAFF
>TRBJ2-3|-|11|-|TRBV9
TGTGCCAGCAGCGCAGGGGATACGCAGTATTTT
CASSAGDTQYF
>TRBJ2-3|once|16|-|TRBV6-6
TGTGCCAGCAGCCCGATAGACAGGAGAGGCACAGATACGCAGTATTTT
CASSPIDRRGTDTQYF
>TRBJ1-5|-|13|-|TRBV6-6
TGTGCCAGCAGTTACGGGGGGAGTCAGCCCCAGCATTTT
CASSYGGSQPQHF
>TRBJ2-7|few|12|-|TRBV13
TGTGCCAGCAGCGGAGGTACCGACGAGCAGTACTTC
CASSGGTDEQYF
>TRBJ2-3|-|16|-|TRBV6-5
TGTGCCAGCAGTTACGGGACCCGGGGGAACACAGATACGCAGTATTTT
CASSYGTRGNTDTQYF
>TRBJ2-5|once|17|TRBD2|TRBV6-4
TGTGCCAGCAGTGACTCGATGGGGGGGTCGGTCCAAGAGACCCAGTACTTC
CASSDSMGGSVQETQYF
>TRBJ2-3|-|13|-|TRBV27
TGTGCCAGCAGTTTGCCGGGACACGATACGCAGTATTTT
CASSLPGHDTQYF
>TRBJ2-3|-|14|TRBD1|TRBV30
TGTGCCACCCTACCGGGACAGGGAACAGATACGCAGTATTTT
CATLPGQGTDTQYF
>TRBJ2-1|-|12|-|TRBV7-2
TGTGCCAGCAGCCAAGACAGTAATGAGCAGTTCTTC
CASSQDSNEQFF
>TRBJ2-3|-|14|-|TRBV7-9
TGTGCCAGCAGGGCTCAACGGAAGGCAGATACGCAGTATTTT
CASRAQRKADTQYF
>TRBJ1-1|-|13|TRBD1|TRBV25-1
TGTGCCAGCAGTGAGGGACAGCCATCTGAAGCTTTCTTT
CASSEGQPSEAFF
>TRBJ2-2|-|15|-|TRBV7-9
TGTGCCAGCAGCTTGCCCGGGGGCAACACCGGGGAGCTGTTTTTT
CASSLPGGNTGELFF
>TRBJ2-2|-|16|-|TRBV9
TGTGCCAGCAGCGTAATTGGGACCGCGAACACCGGGGAGCTGTTTTTT
CASSVIGTANTGELFF
>TRBJ1-1|-|13|-|TRBV9
TGTGCCAGCAGCGCAGAGGGGTTCACTGAAGCTTTCTTT
CASSAEGFTEAFF
>TRBJ2-6|many|16|-|TRBV4-3
TGCGCCAGCAGCCAAGATTCGGTCTCTGGGGCCAACGTCCTGACTTTC
CASSQDSVSGANVLTF
>TRBJ2-5|-|15|TRBD2|TRBV10-3
TGTGCCATCAGTGAGGGCGGGAGCAACCAAGAGACCCAGTACTTC
CAISEGGSNQETQYF
>TRBJ1-5|-|16|-|TRBV7-9
TGTGCCAGCAGCAGAACCCGGGGGGGTTCTCATCAGCCCCAGCATTTT
CASSRTRGGSHQPQHF
>TRBJ2-3|-|14|-|TRBV23-1
TGCGCCAGCACCCAAGGACCTAGCACAGATACGCAGTATTTT
CASTQGPSTDTQYF
>TRBJ1-4|-|14|-|TRBV28
TGTGCCAGCAGTTTGCAGGGGATGGGTGAAAAACTGTTTTTT
CASSLQGMGEKLFF
>TRBJ2-3|-|16|-|TRBV4-3
TGCGCCAGCAGCCCCCCACCGGGGAGCGGAGAAGATACGCAGTATTTT
CASSPPPGSGEDTQYF
>TRBJ2-5|few|14|TRBD2|TRBV9
TGTGCCAGCAGCCTAGCGGGGGGCTCAGAGACCCAGTACTTC
CASSLAGGSETQYF
>TRBJ2-7|-|15|TRBD2|TRBV7-9
TGTGCCAGCAGCACCTCGACTAGCGGGAGGCACGAGCAGTACTTC
CASSTSTSGRHEQYF
>TRBJ2-1|once|14|-|TRBV6-1
TGTGCCAGCAGTGAAGTAGGCAGCTACAATGAGCAGTTCTTC
CASSEVGSYNEQFF
>TRBJ2-2|once|11|-|TRBV20-1
TGCAGTGCACGGAACACCGGGGAGCTGTTTTTT
CSARNTGELFF
>TRBJ2-5|-|14|-|TRBV6-5
TGTGCCAGCACCGGACAGCCATTTTCAGAGACCCAGTACTTC
CASTGQPFSETQYF
>TRBJ2-5|-|15|TRBD2|TRBV2
TGTGCCAGCAGTGCCCGGGACTATCTTCAAGAGACCCAGTACTTC
CASSARDYLQETQYF
>TRBJ1-1|-|15|-|TRBV25-1
TGTGCCAGCAGTGGGGGTCCCGATCGGTCCGCTGAAGCTTTCTTT
CASSGGPDRSAEAFF
>TRBJ1-1|-|13|TRBD1|TRBV6-5
TGTGCCAGCAGCATACAGGGGGTGACTGAAGCTTTCTTT
CASSIQGVTEAFF
>TRBJ1-2|few|15|TRBD1|TRBV27
TGTGCCAGCAGTTTCGCCGGGACAGCTTACTATGGCTACACCTTC
CASSFAGTAYYGYTF
>TRBJ1-1|-|14|-|TRBV5-4
TGTGCCAGCAGCACCATACAGGCGGGCACTGAAGCTTTCTTT
CASSTIQAGTEAFF
>TRBJ1-5|-|14|-|TRBV19
TGTGCCAGTAGCCTTGACAGCGTTTATCAGCCCCAGCATTTT
CASSLDSVYQPQHF
>TRBJ2-3|-|15|-|TRBV7-2
TGTGCCAGCAGCTTAGCGGGAGTGAGCATTGATACGCAGTATTTT
CASSLAGVSIDTQYF
>TRBJ2-3|-|14|-|TRBV7-9
TGTGCCAGCAGCTTCGGACTCAGCACAGATACGCAGTATTTT
CASSFGLSTDTQYF
>TRBJ2-1|-|13|-|TRBV7-6
TGTGCCAGCAGCTTTTATGCACGGAGTGAGCAGTTCTTC
CASSFYARSEQFF
>TRBJ2-3|-|16|TRBD2|TRBV4-3
TGCGCCAGCAGCCACGGACTAGCGGGAAGCACAGATACGCAGTATTTT
CASSHGLAGSTDTQYF
>TRBJ1-5|once|17|TRBD1|TRBV19
TGTGCCAGTAGTAGACCGGGACAGGGGGTAAGCAATCAGCCCCAGCATTTT
CASSRPGQGVSNQPQHF
>TRBJ1-5|few|13|-|TRBV5-6
TGTGCCAGCAGCTCCGTGGGGGAAGGGCCCCAGCATTTT
CASSSVGEGPQHF
>TRBJ1-5|few|15|TRBD1|TRBV27
TGTGCCAGCAGTTTATCGACAGGGGGCAATCAGCCCCAGCATTTT
CASSLSTGGNQPQHF
>TRBJ1-5|medium-sized|15|-|TRBV19
TGTGCCAGTAGTATGGCAGCCTATAGCAATCAGCCCCAGCATTTT
CASSMAAYSNQPQHF
>TRBJ2-7|-|13|TRBD1|TRBV27
TGTGCCAGCAGTTTGGGGGACAGCTACGAGCAGTACTTC
CASSLGDSYEQYF
>TRBJ1-2|few|13|-|TRBV7-9
TGTGCCAGCAGCCTCTCATCTAACTATGGCTACACCTTC
CASSLSSNYGYTF
>TRBJ1-2|-|20|-|TRBV5-4
TGTGCCAGCAGCTACCACAGGGCCCAGGTCGCCTCCGAAAGTAACTATGGCTACACCTTC
CASSYHRAQVASESNYGYTF
>TRBJ1-1|-|18|-|TRBV4-1
TGCGCCAGCAGCCCTTTTCGAGCGGGGCGTGGGATGAACACTGAAGCTTTCTTT
CASSPFRAGRGMNTEAFF
>TRBJ2-1|few|14|-|TRBV27
TGTGCCAGCGCGTACGGTACAGGGAAGAATGAGCAGTTCTTC
CASAYGTGKNEQFF